This T cell receptor beta chain was captured in a study of blood T cell repertoires in COVID-19. Original processing notes: Nucleated cell counts were estimated from reference gene primer amplification. Measured with immunoSEQ multiplex PCR; TCRdb has only the in-frame clones, and not every one. That table gives V, J and clone size, and the DNA gave D and trimming. Of a few hundred thousand clones in the sample, over 75% were seen once. CDR1 and CDR2 from the germline V gene are LGHDT and YNNKEL (reference sequence). The junction had 14 bases not matched to a gene; V was cut back by 4 bases and J by 4 bases. This CDR3 contains 17 residues.

Sample: PBMCs or T cells enriched from blood (not recorded which). The V and J genes are TRBV3-1 (or the pseudogene TRBV3-2) and TRBJ2-5, with 8 bases fitting TRBD1. The source of this sequence is a woman under 40 who had recovered from COVID-19. In DNA, the CDR3 is TGTGCCAGCAGCCCTTCTATTCTGGGACAGGAAAGAGAGACCCAGTACTTC. Protein sequence: CASSPSILGQERETQYF.